A selection of T cell receptor beta chains follows, all from one sample in a study of blood T cell repertoires in COVID-19. Sequenced by immunoSEQ multiplex PCR; TCRdb stores in-frame clones only, minus some. The sample lists about 73,000 clones; roughly four fifths were seen once. Sequencing was performed on peripheral blood. The receptors originated from a man in his sixties or seventies with COVID-19, enrolled during active disease. Each CDR3 is given with its conserved first and last residue. D genes are given only for firm matches. Clone size is stated in some rows and not others, as once, few, many or a class when expanded.

len | j_gene | d_gene | v_gene | abundance | CDR3nt | CDR3aa
13 | TRBJ2-3 | NA | TRBV24-1 | NA | TGTGCCACCAGTGATTATATCACAGATACGCAGTATTTT | CATSDYITDTQYF
15 | TRBJ1-3 | NA | TRBV18 | NA | TGTGCCAGCTCACCGGAACAGGGTGGGAGAAACACCATATATTTT | CASSPEQGGRNTIYF
13 | TRBJ1-2 | NA | TRBV9 | few | TGTGCCAGCAGCGTAGAGTCAGGGTATGGCTACACCTTC | CASSVESGYGYTF
15 | TRBJ2-1 | TRBD1 | TRBV3-1/TRBV3-2 | NA | TGTGCCAGCAGCCAAGACAGGGGGTCCGACAATGAGCAGTTCTTC | CASSQDRGSDNEQFF
17 | TRBJ2-1 | TRBD1 | TRBV5-1 | NA | TGCGCCAGCAGCTTGGCTTCGACAGGGAGCTCCTACAATGAGCAGTTCTTC | CASSLASTGSSYNEQFF
15 | TRBJ2-7 | NA | TRBV6-1 | NA | TGTGCCAGCAGTGAATCGGCCGCAGGGGCCTACGAGCAGTACTTC | CASSESAAGAYEQYF
14 | TRBJ1-2 | TRBD1 | TRBV5-5 | NA | TGTGCCAGCAGCTGGGGACAGGGGGCCCGCGGCTACACCTTC | CASSWGQGARGYTF
12 | TRBJ1-1 | NA | TRBV30 | once | TGTGCCTGGAACCAGGGGAGCACTGAAGCTTTCTTT | CAWNQGSTEAFF
17 | TRBJ2-3 | TRBD2 | TRBV5-1 | NA | TGCGCCAGCAGCCCGCGGCTAGCGGGAGGGCCCCCAGATACGCAGTATTTT | CASSPRLAGGPPDTQYF
14 | TRBJ2-7 | TRBD2 | TRBV3-1/TRBV3-2 | NA | TGTGCCAGCAGCCAGCCGGGACTAGAGGCCGAGCAGTACTTC | CASSQPGLEAEQYF
14 | TRBJ1-1 | NA | TRBV28 | NA | TGTGCCAGCGGGACTAACTCAGATAGCACTGAAGCTTTCTTT | CASGTNSDSTEAFF
17 | TRBJ2-3 | NA | TRBV14 | NA | TGTGCCAGCAGCCAAGAACGGTCGGCAGGGGAAGGAGATACGCAGTATTTT | CASSQERSAGEGDTQYF
13 | TRBJ1-5 | NA | TRBV27 | NA | TGTGCCAGCAGCTCGTATAGCAATCAGCCCCAGCATTTT | CASSSYSNQPQHF
17 | TRBJ2-1 | TRBD2 | TRBV9 | NA | TGTGCCAGCAGCGTGTCCCCCGGGACTAGCGGGATGGCTGAGCAGTTCTTC | CASSVSPGTSGMAEQFF
16 | TRBJ2-1 | TRBD1 | TRBV11-2 | few | TGTGCCAGCAGCTTATGGGGACAGGGAAGATACAATGAGCAGTTCTTC | CASSLWGQGRYNEQFF
15 | TRBJ2-6 | NA | TRBV5-1 | NA | TGCGCCAGCAGCCCGACAGGCCCTGGGGCCAACGTCCTGACTTTC | CASSPTGPGANVLTF
17 | TRBJ1-1 | NA | TRBV9 | NA | TGTGCCAGCAGCGTAGGGGGCGCAGCAGGAATGAACACTGAAGCTTTCTTT | CASSVGGAAGMNTEAFF
14 | TRBJ1-6 | TRBD1 | TRBV6-2/TRBV6-3 | few | TGTGCCAGCAGTGACAGGGTTGGCGCGACACCCCTCCACTTT | CASSDRVGATPLHF
17 | TRBJ2-1 | TRBD2 | TRBV9 | once | TGTGCCAGCAGCGGAGACCCCGGCCTAGCGGGACGGGGTGAGCAGTTCTTC | CASSGDPGLAGRGEQFF
15 | TRBJ1-6 | NA | TRBV9 | few | TGTGCCAGCACCAAGACACGCGGGTATAATTCACCCCTCCACTTT | CASTKTRGYNSPLHF
13 | TRBJ2-7 | TRBD2 | TRBV6-6 | NA | TGTGCCAGCAGTAAACTAGCGATCTACGAGCAGTACTTC | CASSKLAIYEQYF
13 | TRBJ2-1 | TRBD2 | TRBV12-3/TRBV12-4 | NA | TGTGCCAGCACGGCGGGAGCATACAATGAGCAGTTCTTC | CASTAGAYNEQFF
16 | TRBJ2-2 | TRBD1 | TRBV5-5 | NA | TGTGCCAGCAGCCCGACAGGGGGCACGAACACCGGGGAGCTGTTTTTT | CASSPTGGTNTGELFF
15 | TRBJ1-6 | NA | TRBV27 | few | TGTGCCAGCAGTCTACAGAGCTCCTATAATTCACCCCTCCACTTT | CASSLQSSYNSPLHF
15 | TRBJ2-2 | TRBD1 | TRBV7-9 | NA | TGTGCCAGCAGCCTCTTGACAGGGATGCCCGGGGAGCTGTTTTTT | CASSLLTGMPGELFF
12 | TRBJ1-6 | NA | TRBV7-2 | NA | TGTGCCAGCAGCCAAGGAGGGTCGGCCCTCCACTTT | CASSQGGSALHF
16 | TRBJ1-5 | TRBD1 | TRBV27 | few | TGTGCCAGCAGTCGTTCCTCCAGGGGGCTGTATCAGCCCCAGCATTTT | CASSRSSRGLYQPQHF
14 | TRBJ1-2 | TRBD1 | TRBV10-3 | NA | TGTGCCATCAGTGAGTTGACAGGGGACTATGGCTACACCTTC | CAISELTGDYGYTF
17 | TRBJ2-1 | TRBD2 | TRBV14 | NA | TGTGCCAGCAGCCAAGAGACTAGCGGGAGATACTACAATGAGCAGTTCTTC | CASSQETSGRYYNEQFF
16 | TRBJ2-3 | TRBD2 | TRBV5-1 | NA | TGCGCCAGCAGCGGGGGACTAGCGGGAGATGCAGATACGCAGTATTTT | CASSGGLAGDADTQYF
13 | TRBJ2-7 | NA | TRBV7-3 | once | TGTGCCAGCAGCCAGGACTACTACTACGAGCAGTACTTC | CASSQDYYYEQYF
17 | TRBJ2-1 | TRBD2 | TRBV3-1/TRBV3-2 | NA | TGTGCCAGCAGCCAAGAACTAGCGGTCCGTTCTCGCAATGAGCAGTTCTTC | CASSQELAVRSRNEQFF
15 | TRBJ1-5 | NA | TRBV24-1 | once | TGTGCCACCAGTGACTCGCAGGGGTACAATCAGCCCCAGCATTTT | CATSDSQGYNQPQHF
15 | TRBJ2-7 | TRBD2 | TRBV28 | NA | TGTGCCAGCAGGGCTAGCGGGAGTATCTCCTACGAGCAGTACTTC | CASRASGSISYEQYF
14 | TRBJ2-2 | NA | TRBV6-2/TRBV6-3 | once | TGTGCCAGCAGTTATTCTATCGTAACCGGGGAGCTGTTTTTT | CASSYSIVTGELFF